This passage covers 23 T cell receptor beta chains from one sample sequenced in a study of blood T cell repertoires in COVID-19 (dated by TCRdb to the early 2020s). Preparation of the library involved the immunoSEQ multiplex PCR assay. The table was pulled from immuneACCESS by TCRdb, which kept in-frame rearrangements only. Such tables lose some clones; where checked, under half of the loss comes from unresolved V genes, and the rest has no known cause. For this sample there are around 150,000 clones; approximately 83% appear just once. Of the sample, roughly 3.5% falls within the top ten clones. Sequencing input: peripheral blood. The receptors stem from a man between 65 and 79 years old with acute or convalescent COVID-19.

The rearrangement uses TRBV28 and TRBJ2-1, with a weak D call TRBD2 (5 bases). Germline loops: CDR1 MDHEN, CDR2 SYDVKM. This CDR3 is 15 amino acids long. V was trimmed by 4 bases and J by 4 bases, leaving 14 bases between them. The CDR3 is CASSSLRGLYNEQFF. The CDR3 bases are TGTGCCAGCAGTTCGTTACGGGGTCTGTACAATGAGCAGTTCTTC.

The J gene is TRBJ1-2, the V gene TRBV25-1; no reliable D call. The CDR3 has 12 amino acids. Trimming removed 6 bases at V and 8 bases at J, with 13 bases between. Germline assignment: CDR1 MGHDK and CDR2 SYGVNS. In DNA, the CDR3 is TGTGCCAGCAGACTCTCCAGAGGCGGCTACACCTTC. Translating gives CASRLSRGGYTF.

The chain uses TRBV19 and TRBJ2-1, with 11 bases matching TRBD2. This CDR3 is built from 15 residues. Germline V gene lookup returns CDR1 LNHDA and CDR2 SQIVND (reference sequence). V shed 6 bases and J 7 bases; nucleotides not matched to a gene: 8. CDR3: CASSLLAGVSNEQFF. CDR3 sequence (DNA): TGTGCCAGTAGCTTACTAGCGGGAGTGAGTAATGAGCAGTTCTTC. Based on the CDR3 plus reference TRBV19 and TRBJ2-1, the full variable domain is DGGITQSPKYLFRKEGQNVTLSCEQNLNHDAMYWYRQDPGQGLRLIYYSQIVNDFQKGDIAEGYSVSREKKESFPLTVTSAQKNPTAFYLCASSLLAGVSNEQFFGPGTRLTVL.

This chain joins TRBV10-3 and TRBJ2-5; TRBD2 matches 12 bases. V lost 8 bases, J lost 2 bases, and 3 bases stayed unmatched. CDR1 is ENHRY and CDR2 is SYGVKD in the germline V gene. CDR3 length equals 14 residues. As DNA, the CDR3 is TGTGCCATCTCCCTAGCGGGAGGGCAAGAGACCCAGTACTTC. Protein product: CAISLAGGQETQYF.

This chain uses TRBV24-1 with TRBJ2-1, with 10 bases lining up with TRBD2. V shed 4 bases, J shed 0 bases, and the junction held 8 bases outside the gene matches. The CDR3 spans 18 residues. CDR1 and CDR2 (germline): KGHDR, SFDVKD. CDR3 DNA: TGTGCCACCAGTGAGGCTAGCGGGAGACAGAGCTCCTACAATGAGCAGTTCTTC. This gives the protein CATSEASGRQSSYNEQFF.

The rearrangement joins TRBV4-3 to TRBJ2-1; no definite D call. The CDR3 is 11 residues long. V lost 4 bases to trimming and J lost 6 bases, with 4 bases between them. Germline V gives CDR1 LGHNA, CDR2 YSLEER. CDR3 region: CASSLANEQFF. The CDR3 nucleotides are TGCGCCAGCAGCCTAGCCAATGAGCAGTTCTTC.

This chain uses TRBV3-1 (or the pseudogene TRBV3-2) with TRBJ1-1; D is unresolved. The V gene lost 7 bases and the J gene lost 0 bases, with 3 bases spanning the gap. The germline gives CDR1 LGHDT, CDR2 YNNKEL (reference sequence). The CDR3 has 11 residues. CDR3 amino acids: CASTLNTEAFF. The DNA of the CDR3 is TGTGCCAGCACTTTGAACACTGAAGCTTTCTTT.

A remark on this clone: A junction boundary mismatches the germline segment, possibly from a read error. This rearrangement joins TRBV2 to TRBJ1-5, with D tentatively TRBD1 (5 bases). CDR3 length equals 14 residues. Germline-derived CDR1 and CDR2 are SNHLY and FYNNEI. CDR3 nucleotides: TGTGCCAGCAGCGAAGGGGCATTTAATCAGCCCCAGCATTTT. Its translation is CASSEGAFNQPQHF.

The chain couples TRBV6-1 to TRBJ1-4; 9 nucleotides align to TRBD1. The V and J ends lost 3 bases and 0 bases, in that order; junction bases with no gene match: 8. In germline, CDR1 is MNHNS, CDR2 SASEGT. The CDR3 is 18 amino acids. CDR3 in DNA: TGTGCCAGCAGTGACCGGACAGGGGCTCTTGCAACTAATGAAAAACTGTTTTTT. Amino acids: CASSDRTGALATNEKLFF.

The V gene is TRBV7-9, the J gene TRBJ2-7; 8 bases agree with TRBD2. With V trimmed by 8 bases and J by 3 bases, 6 bases remained unmatched. Germline V gene lookup returns CDR1 SEHNR and CDR2 FQNEAQ (reference sequence). The CDR3 is made up of 13 amino acids. The DNA for the CDR3 is TGTGCCAGCCGCCGGGAGGGCTACTACGAGCAGTACTTC. It is translated as CASRREGYYEQYF.

The chain joins TRBV19 to TRBJ2-1; TRBD2 matches at 7 bases. The CDR3 extends over 13 amino acids. CDR1 and CDR2 from the germline V gene are LNHDA and SQIVND (reference sequence). With 8 bases clipped from V and 3 bases from J, the junction kept 4 bases outside the gene matches. The CDR3 DNA is TGTGCCAGTCGCGGGAGATTCTACAATGAGCAGTTCTTC. Protein product: CASRGRFYNEQFF.

The chain couples TRBV10-3 to TRBJ1-1; D might be TRBD1 (5 bases). Germline CDR1 ENHRY, CDR2 SYGVKD. The V and J ends lost 0 bases and 4 bases respectively, with 15 bases between them. The CDR3 has 16 amino acids. In nucleotides, the CDR3 is TGTGCCATCAGTGAGTCGAATAGGGGAATGGGCACTGAAGCTTTCTTT. Protein: CAISESNRGMGTEAFF.

The chain is built from TRBV11-2 and TRBJ2-3; 10 nucleotides line up with TRBD2. This CDR3 comprises 18 residues. The trim removed 2 bases at V and 0 bases at J, leaving 8 bases unmatched. CDR1 and CDR2 (germline): SGHAT, FQNNGV. CDR3 amino acids: CASSLRVAGGSSTDTQYF. The CDR3 bases are TGTGCCAGCAGCTTAAGAGTAGCGGGAGGATCTAGCACAGATACGCAGTATTTT. Looking up the rest from reference TRBV11-2 and TRBJ2-3 gives the full variable domain: EAGVAQSPRYKIIEKRQSVAFWCNPISGHATLYWYQQILGQGPKLLIQFQNNGVVDDSQLPKDRFSAERLKGVDSTLKIQPAKLEDSAVYLCASSLRVAGGSSTDTQYFGPGTRLTVL.

The chain couples TRBV5-6 to TRBJ2-5; 9 nucleotides agree with TRBD1. Germline V gene lookup returns CDR1 SGHDT and CDR2 YYEEEE. This CDR3 has 14 amino acids. With 2 bases clipped from V and 2 bases from J, the junction kept 1 base outside the gene matches. The chain's CDR3 is CASSLGTGQETQYF. As DNA, the CDR3 is TGTGCCAGCAGCTTAGGGACAGGGCAAGAGACCCAGTACTTC.

The V gene is TRBV6-5, the J gene TRBJ2-5; TRBD1 aligns across 7 bases. This CDR3 comprises 14 residues. Trimming took 8 bases from V and 4 from J; bases not matched to a gene: 10. The germline V gene encodes CDR1 MNHEY and CDR2 SVGAGI. CDR3 DNA: TGTGCCAGCTTGGGTAGGGGGCCTCGAGAGACCCAGTACTTC. This sequence encodes CASLGRGPRETQYF.

This sequence joins TRBV10-2 and TRBJ1-1, with D perhaps matching TRBD1 (5 bases). Trimming took off 1 base at V and 4 bases at J, with 7 bases between the two ends. Germline values: CDR1 WSHSY, CDR2 SAAADI. The CDR3 is 13 amino acids. DNA for the CDR3: TGCGCCAGCAGTGAGTTCCAGGGCACTGAAGCTTTCTTT. It is translated as CASSEFQGTEAFF.

This chain joins TRBV11-2 and TRBJ1-4; D not resolved. The CDR3 consists of 14 residues. Germline V gene sequence: CDR1 SGHAT, CDR2 FQNNGV. Trimming stripped 3 bases from V and 4 bases from J, with 9 bases between. The CDR3 sequence: CASSFGRNNEKLFF. CDR3 nucleotide sequence: TGTGCCAGCAGCTTCGGCAGGAATAATGAAAAACTGTTTTTT.

This rearrangement joins TRBV9 to TRBJ2-7, with TRBD2 identical over 9 bases. V shed 0 bases and J 3 bases; nucleotides not matched to a gene: 7. Germline V gene data show CDR1 as SGDLS and CDR2 as YYNGEE. This CDR3 is 16 amino acids long. This CDR3 is CASSVEAGGPRYEQYF. DNA for the CDR3: TGTGCCAGCAGCGTAGAGGCGGGAGGGCCTCGCTACGAGCAGTACTTC.

This clone came up a few times. This chain joins TRBV7-2 and TRBJ1-5; 7 positions agree with TRBD1. In germline, CDR1 is SGHTA, CDR2 FQGNSA. The J segment lost 3 bases and the V segment lost 4 bases, leaving 6 bases of the junction unmatched. The CDR3 sequence is 15 residues long. The CDR3 sequence: CASSSTGSPNQPQHF. The CDR3 DNA is TGTGCCAGCAGCTCGACAGGGTCCCCCAATCAGCCCCAGCATTTT.

This sequence joins TRBV4-3 and TRBJ2-3; 12 bases agree with TRBD2. The germline gives CDR1 LGHNA, CDR2 YSLEER. The CDR3 is made up of 18 amino acids. The V and J ends lost 1 base and 4 bases, in that order; junction bases with no gene match: 9. The CDR3 protein is CASSQVGRLAGGPDTQYF. DNA of the CDR3: TGCGCCAGCAGCCAAGTCGGGAGGCTAGCGGGAGGGCCAGATACGCAGTATTTT.

The chain has TRBV6-6 and TRBJ1-6; 10 nucleotides align to TRBD1. J gave up 6 bases and V 5 bases, and 10 bases lay outside the gene matches. CDR1 and CDR2 from the germline V gene are MNHNY and SVGAGI (reference sequence). This CDR3 contains 17 residues. In nucleotides, the CDR3 is TGTGCCAGCAGTCGCCCGGGGACAGGGGCGGGTAATTCACCCCTCCACTTT. Encoded protein: CASSRPGTGAGNSPLHF.

CDR3 nucleotide sequence: TGTGCCAGCACCCTATTAACGGAGCAGTACTTC. Protein product: CASTLLTEQYF. The V gene is TRBV25-1, the J gene TRBJ2-7; D unresolved. Trimming pared 7 bases from V and 7 bases from J, leaving 11 bases between. This CDR3 has 11 amino acids. Germline V gene sequence: CDR1 MGHDK, CDR2 SYGVNS.

The chain is built from TRBV7-2 and TRBJ2-1, with TRBD2 matching over 9 bases. The CDR3 consists of 15 residues. Germline V gives CDR1 SGHTA, CDR2 FQGNSA. V was clipped by 5 bases and J by 4 bases; unmatched bases: 6. The CDR3 spells CASSAGGQPYNEQFF. In nucleotides, the CDR3 is TGTGCCAGCAGCGCGGGAGGGCAGCCTTACAATGAGCAGTTCTTC.